These T cell receptor beta chains were read from a single sample in a study of T cell responses to AZD1222 COVID-19 vaccine. Method: immunoSEQ multiplex PCR; TCRdb's copy keeps in-frame clones and lacks some. The sample has fewer than 200,000 clones; roughly 90% are singletons. The sequenced sample was peripheral blood, obtained 28 days after the second AZD1222 dose. The receptor source for this set is an adult who received the AZD1222 COVID-19 vaccine. Each CDR3 is given with its conserved first and last residue. The D gene is left open where the match is weak. Clone size is shown for a subset of rows, as once, few, many or a class of expanded clone.

V gene	J gene	clone size	D gene	CDR3 protein	CDR3 DNA
TRBV12-5	TRBJ1-2	-	-	CASESGGAYPGYTF	TGTGCTAGTGAATCCGGGGGCGCATATCCCGGCTACACCTTC
TRBV6-1	TRBJ2-5	-	-	CASSEGAWGVGTQYF	TGTGCCAGCAGTGAAGGCGCATGGGGGGTTGGGACCCAGTACTTC
TRBV6-5	TRBJ2-3	once	-	CASSYSEGTDTQYF	TGTGCCAGCAGTTACTCGGAAGGCACAGATACGCAGTATTTT
TRBV6-6	TRBJ2-2	once	-	CASSYSVLHTGELFF	TGTGCCAGCAGTTACTCTGTGCTACACACCGGGGAGCTGTTTTTT
TRBV7-9	TRBJ2-2	-	-	CASMGTGELFF	TGTGCCAGCATGGGCACCGGGGAGCTGTTTTTT
TRBV11-2	TRBJ2-5	-	-	CASSPQALASQETQYF	TGTGCCAGCAGCCCCCAAGCATTAGCTTCCCAAGAGACCCAGTACTTC
TRBV7-8	TRBJ1-5	-	-	CASSFLTGASNQPQHF	TGTGCCAGCAGCTTTCTGACAGGCGCTAGCAATCAGCCCCAGCATTTT
TRBV14	TRBJ1-3	-	TRBD1	CASSQEATGTTSGNTIYF	TGTGCCAGCAGCCAAGAGGCGACAGGGACAACCTCTGGAAACACCATATATTTT
TRBV28	TRBJ1-3	-	-	CASSWGDTDSGNTIYF	TGTGCCAGCAGTTGGGGGGACACCGACTCTGGAAACACCATATATTTT
TRBV4-1	TRBJ2-4	-	TRBD1	CASSQDRDRGLMDIQYF	TGCGCCAGCAGCCAAGATAGAGACAGGGGGCTGATGGACATTCAGTACTTC
TRBV7-8	TRBJ1-5	-	-	CASSLVAQYSNQPQHF	TGTGCCAGCAGCTTAGTGGCTCAGTATAGCAATCAGCCCCAGCATTTT
TRBV6-5	TRBJ1-2	-	TRBD1	CASRMTGNYGYTF	TGTGCCAGCAGAATGACAGGGAACTATGGCTACACCTTC
TRBV13	TRBJ2-2	-	-	CASSLTGMNTGELFF	TGTGCCAGCAGCCTTACGGGAATGAACACCGGGGAGCTGTTTTTT
TRBV7-9	TRBJ1-5	-	-	CASSLAGGGSNQPQHF	TGTGCCAGCAGCTTAGCCGGCGGGGGCTCCAATCAGCCCCAGCATTTT
TRBV19	TRBJ1-1	-	-	CASSGSVNDPEAFF	TGTGCCAGTAGTGGGTCTGTGAATGACCCTGAAGCTTTCTTT
TRBV10-3	TRBJ1-5	-	-	CAISEEPGVLNQPQHF	TGTGCCATCAGTGAGGAACCGGGGGTCCTCAATCAGCCCCAGCATTTT
TRBV7-9	TRBJ1-4	-	-	CASSAPGGEKLFF	TGTGCCAGCAGCGCGCCGGGGGGTGAAAAACTGTTTTTT
TRBV20-1	TRBJ1-4	-	TRBD1	CSASPGTGSNEKLFF	TGCAGTGCCAGTCCCGGGACAGGGTCTAATGAAAAACTGTTTTTT
TRBV10-3	TRBJ1-6	-	-	CATTSAARYSPLHF	TGTGCCACGACGTCCGCCGCGCGTTATTCACCCCTCCACTTT
TRBV27	TRBJ1-6	-	TRBD1	CASRLIPKGGARYNSPLHF	TGTGCCAGCAGGCTTATACCAAAAGGGGGCGCGAGGTATAATTCACCCCTCCACTTT
TRBV11-2	TRBJ1-1	-	-	CASSLGTITEAFF	TGTGCCAGCAGCTTGGGGACAATAACTGAAGCTTTCTTT
TRBV30	TRBJ1-1	few	-	CAWGRGNTEAFF	TGTGCCTGGGGGCGGGGGAACACTGAAGCTTTCTTT
TRBV10-3	TRBJ1-1	-	-	CAISESGRDGEAFF	TGTGCCATCAGTGAGTCCGGCAGGGATGGTGAAGCTTTCTTT
TRBV18	TRBJ2-2	-	-	CASSPVIQGTTGELFF	TGTGCCAGCTCACCAGTCATACAGGGTACCACCGGGGAGCTGTTTTTT
TRBV27	TRBJ1-6	-	TRBD1	CASSSGTGLSPLHF	TGTGCCAGCAGTTCCGGGACAGGTTTGTCACCCCTCCACTTT
TRBV5-4	TRBJ2-4	-	-	CASSPGVSKNIQYF	TGTGCCAGCAGCCCAGGGGTTTCCAAAAACATTCAGTACTTC
TRBV5-1	TRBJ2-7	once	-	CASSLDRDYEQYF	TGCGCCAGCAGCTTGGACAGGGACTACGAGCAGTACTTC
TRBV5-1	TRBJ1-4	-	-	CASSWAWESANEKLFF	TGCGCCAGCAGCTGGGCGTGGGAGTCAGCTAATGAAAAACTGTTTTTT
TRBV4-2	TRBJ2-1	-	TRBD2	CASSQDQGTTGHEQFF	TGTGCCAGCAGCCAAGATCAAGGGACTACGGGCCATGAGCAGTTCTTC
TRBV15	TRBJ2-5	-	TRBD2	CATSPNVAGGHETQYF	TGTGCCACCAGTCCTAACGTGGCGGGGGGGCATGAGACCCAGTACTTC
TRBV7-2	TRBJ2-3	-	-	CASSLWGSGDTQYF	TGTGCCAGCAGCTTATGGGGTTCGGGAGATACGCAGTATTTT
TRBV6-5	TRBJ1-5	-	-	CASKAYSNQPQHF	TGTGCCAGCAAGGCTTATAGCAATCAGCCCCAGCATTTT
TRBV30	TRBJ2-7	-	TRBD2	CAWSVLGPGGGYEQYF	TGTGCCTGGAGTGTACTTGGCCCGGGAGGGGGCTACGAGCAGTACTTC
TRBV6-6	TRBJ1-2	-	TRBD1	CASSYALAGGYGYTF	TGTGCCAGCAGTTACGCCCTGGCAGGGGGTTATGGCTACACCTTC
TRBV2	TRBJ2-1	-	TRBD1	CASSDNQGANEQFF	TGTGCCAGCAGCGACAACCAGGGGGCCAATGAGCAGTTCTTC
TRBV6-4	TRBJ2-1	medium-sized	TRBD1	CASSESGGAYNEQFF	TGTGCCAGCAGTGAATCAGGGGGCGCCTACAATGAGCAGTTCTTC
TRBV7-2	TRBJ1-2	-	TRBD1	CASSLQGAAGGYTF	TGTGCCAGCTCCCTACAGGGGGCAGCTGGGGGCTACACCTTC
TRBV11-2	TRBJ1-4	-	TRBD1	CASSKLRGQTGGDYELFF	TGTGCCAGCAGCAAGCTCCGGGGCCAGACAGGGGGCGATTATGAACTGTTTTTT
TRBV5-1	TRBJ2-3	-	TRBD2	CATSGGESGDTQYF	TGCGCCACCTCGGGGGGTGAGAGTGGAGATACGCAGTATTTT
TRBV19	TRBJ2-3	-	-	CASSITGFTQYF	TGTGCCAGTAGTATAACAGGGTTTACGCAGTATTTT
TRBV5-5	TRBJ2-7	-	-	CASSPLPRSGSGEQYF	TGTGCCAGCAGCCCCCTCCCCCGCTCAGGCTCGGGAGAGCAGTACTTC
TRBV25-1	TRBJ2-2	-	-	CASSESLTGELFF	TGTGCCAGCAGTGAATCTCTCACCGGGGAGCTGTTTTTT
TRBV19	TRBJ1-3	once	-	CASNEDGLSNTIYF	TGTGCCAGTAACGAGGATGGCTTATCAAACACCATATATTTT
TRBV25-1	TRBJ1-3	-	-	CASSLSGNTIYF	TGTGCCAGTTCCCTCTCTGGAAACACCATATATTTT
TRBV6-6	TRBJ2-5	-	-	CASSFRETQYF	TGTGCCAGCAGTTTCCGAGAGACCCAGTACTTC
TRBV5-6	TRBJ1-6	-	-	CASSSLDRPNNSPLHF	TGTGCCAGCAGCTCATTAGACAGGCCGAATAATTCACCCCTCCACTTT
TRBV18	TRBJ1-1	-	-	CASSPRAGVISSAEAFF	TGTGCCAGCTCACCTAGGGCGGGGGTTATTTCGTCGGCTGAAGCTTTCTTT
TRBV27	TRBJ2-3	-	-	CASSLYAGDSGTDTQYF	TGTGCCAGCAGTTTATATGCAGGGGATAGTGGCACAGATACGCAGTATTTT